This passage covers 26 T cell receptor beta chains from one sample sequenced in a study of T cells after posttransplantation cyclophosphamide. A marrow graft followed busulfan-fludarabine conditioning, with cyclophosphamide on days +3 and +4. Produced via immunoSEQ multiplex PCR; TCRdb's table is partial and in-frame only. The sample presents about 1,800 clones, none singletons. The sample here was PBMCs, taken 32 days after allogeneic stem cell transplant with posttransplant cyclophosphamide. The receptors stem from a female patient in her forties who received an allogeneic stem cell transplant from a related donor, was CMV-positive, and had no GVHD. The T cells may partly be graft donor cells.

This clone rates as medium-sized. The chain has TRBV5-8 and TRBJ1-4; possible D gene TRBD1, 5 bases. Trimming shortened V by 0 bases and J by 4 bases, and 19 bases separated the two germline ends. This CDR3 is built from 18 residues. Germline values: CDR1 SGHTS, CDR2 YDEGEE. The CDR3 region is CASSLGQGLTLINEKLFF. In nucleotides, the CDR3 is TGTGCCAGCAGCTTGGGGCAGGGACTGACTTTAATTAATGAAAAACTGTTTTTT.

This clone is judged medium-sized. This sequence joins TRBV19 and TRBJ2-1, with 8 bases identical to TRBD2. The CDR3 has 16 amino acids. Germline trimming cut 1 base from V and 4 bases from J; bases unmatched to any gene: 6. The germline V gene encodes CDR1 LNHDA and CDR2 SQIVND (reference sequence). The CDR3 sequence is CASSIVFGGGYNEQFF. CDR3 sequence (DNA): TGTGCCAGTAGTATAGTATTTGGCGGGGGGTACAATGAGCAGTTCTTC.

This clone is termed medium-sized. The chain combines TRBV2 with TRBJ1-6, with 7 bases aligning to TRBD1. The CDR3 spans 13 residues. The germline V gene encodes CDR1 SNHLY and CDR2 FYNNEI. With 7 bases clipped from V and 11 bases from J, the junction kept 8 bases outside the gene matches. The CDR3 DNA sequence: TGTGCCAGCACCTACAGGGGCCGGGCACCCCTCCACTTT. Encoded protein: CASTYRGRAPLHF.

This clone is medium-sized (0.01 to 0.1%) in the sample. The CDR3 protein is CASSFRGTASYEQYF. CDR3 DNA: TGTGCCAGCAGCTTCAGGGGGACAGCTTCCTACGAGCAGTACTTC. The rearrangement joins TRBV11-2 to TRBJ2-7; 7 bases are shared with TRBD1. With V trimmed by 3 bases and J by 1 base, 6 bases remained unmatched. Germline V gene lookup returns CDR1 SGHAT and CDR2 FQNNGV. The length of the CDR3 is 15 residues.

This clone was observed many times. The rearrangement links TRBV7-8 to TRBJ1-6; D is ambiguous. Trimming took 2 bases from V and 9 from J, leaving 11 bases between them. CDR1 SGHVS and CDR2 FQNEAQ come from the germline V gene. CDR3 length: 14 residues. This CDR3 reads CASSLNLWASPLHF. The CDR3, as DNA: TGTGCCAGCAGCTTAAATCTTTGGGCTTCACCCCTCCACTTT.

This clone was seen at least ten times. The V gene is TRBV7-8, the J gene TRBJ1-5; D not certain. Germline CDR1 SGHVS, CDR2 FQNEAQ. The CDR3 runs to 16 residues. The V end was cut by 9 bases, the J end by 4 bases, with 22 bases between. Here the CDR3 reads CASTQATDRPNQPQHF. CDR3 nucleotide sequence: TGTGCCAGTACCCAGGCAACAGACCGACCAAATCAGCCCCAGCATTTT.

In its sample, this clone ranks as medium-sized. The chain employs TRBV10-3 and TRBJ1-4, with D possibly being TRBD1 (5 bases). Germline CDR1 and CDR2: ENHRY and SYGVKD. V lost 8 bases, J lost 5 bases, and 12 bases lay in between. The CDR3 covers 13 residues. The CDR3 spells CAIGSGFNEKLFF. The CDR3 DNA reads TGTGCCATCGGGTCAGGGTTCAATGAAAAACTGTTTTTT.

This clone is termed medium-sized (0.01 to 0.1%). The rearrangement links TRBV4-1 to TRBJ2-7, with TRBD1 matching 10 bases. The CDR3 spans 15 residues. V trimming: 3 bases; J trimming: 0 bases; junction bases outside the gene matches: 2. CDR1 is MGHRA, CDR2 YSYEKL, per germline. The CDR3: CASSQGQGISYEQYF. The CDR3, as DNA: TGCGCCAGCAGCCAGGGACAGGGGATCTCCTACGAGCAGTACTTC.

This clone was recorded at least ten times. The J gene is TRBJ2-1, the V gene TRBV9; 8 bases fit TRBD2. This CDR3 has 14 amino acids. J gave up 6 bases and V 3 bases, and 5 bases lay outside the gene matches. The germline V gene encodes CDR1 SGDLS and CDR2 YYNGEE. This chain's CDR3 is CASSASGTSNEQFF. The CDR3 DNA reads as TGTGCCAGCAGCGCCTCCGGGACTAGCAATGAGCAGTTCTTC.

This clone was picked up many times. The chain combines TRBV7-9 with TRBJ2-5; D possibly corresponds to TRBD1 (6 bases). V was cut by 0 bases and J by 5 bases, with 10 bases left in between. Germline V gives CDR1 SEHNR, CDR2 FQNEAQ (reference sequence). The CDR3 is 14 residues long. The DNA for the CDR3 is TGTGCCAGCAGCTTAGCGGGGGCTGGGGAGACCCAGTACTTC. Protein product: CASSLAGAGETQYF.

This clone is medium-sized. This chain joins TRBV14 and TRBJ2-5; 7 nucleotides agree with TRBD1. The CDR3 is 15 residues long. Germline CDR1 and CDR2: SGHDN and FVKESK. The junction had 8 bases not matched to a gene; V was cut back by 4 bases and J by 3 bases. The CDR3: CASSPIPGQKETQYF. DNA for the CDR3: TGTGCCAGCAGCCCGATCCCGGGACAGAAAGAGACCCAGTACTTC.

This clone ranks as medium-sized (0.01 to 0.1%). The rearrangement uses TRBV12-3 or TRBV12-4 and TRBJ1-6, with D tentatively TRBD1 (6 bases). CDR3 length: 13 residues. V was pared by 5 bases and J by 9 bases, with 11 bases between. CDR3 coding DNA: TGTGCCAGCAGTCCACAGGGTACTTCACCCCTCCACTTT. Residues: CASSPQGTSPLHF.

This clone qualifies as medium-sized. J is TRBJ2-6 and V is TRBV6-2 or TRBV6-3, with D perhaps TRBD2 (5 bases). The germline CDR1 and CDR2 sequences are MNHEY and SVGEGT. V shed 10 bases and J shed 4 bases, with 26 bases lying between them. This CDR3 contains 18 residues. This CDR3 is CATLRGSGRITGANVLTF. In nucleotides, the CDR3 is TGTGCCACGTTGAGAGGCAGCGGCCGAATTACGGGGGCCAACGTCCTGACTTTC.

This clone appeared many times. The CDR3 here is CASSLTGDQPQHF. DNA of the CDR3: TGTGCCAGCTCCCTGACAGGGGATCAGCCCCAGCATTTT. V usage is TRBV18 and J usage is TRBJ1-5; 8 bases line up with TRBD1. Germline V CDR1 and CDR2: KGHSH, LQKENI. The CDR3 loop spans 13 amino acids. V gave up 6 bases and J gave up 5 bases; unmatched junction bases: 3.

This clone came up many times. The J gene is TRBJ2-1, the V gene TRBV7-9; 8 nucleotides match TRBD2. J lost 7 bases, V lost 5 bases, and 13 bases had no gene match. CDR3 length equals 16 residues. The germline V gene has CDR1 SEHNR and CDR2 FQNEAQ (reference sequence). CDR3 sequence reads: CASSDHGGAGRNEQFF. The CDR3 DNA reads TGTGCCAGCAGCGACCACGGGGGGGCCGGGAGGAATGAGCAGTTCTTC.

In its sample, this clone was seen many times. The J gene is TRBJ1-4, the V gene TRBV7-2, with D perhaps TRBD1 (6 bases). This CDR3 has 14 amino acids. V was shortened by 3 bases and J by 5 bases, with 10 bases between the two germline ends. The V gene's germline CDR1 is SGHTA and CDR2 FQGNSA. In nucleotides, the CDR3 is TGTGCCAGCAGCTTCGGGGGGCCAAATGAAAAACTGTTTTTT. Translating it yields CASSFGGPNEKLFF. The variable domain in full, with the rest retrieved from reference TRBV7-2 and TRBJ1-4, is GAGVSQSPSNKVTEKGKDVELRCDPISGHTALYWYRQSLGQGLEFLIYFQGNSAPDKSGLPSDRFSAERTGGSVSTLTIQRTQQEDSAVYLCASSFGGPNEKLFFGSGTQLSVL.

This clone was detected ten times or more. The chain uses TRBV24-1 and TRBJ2-1; 7 nucleotides line up with TRBD1. CDR3 length: 15 amino acids. Germline values: CDR1 KGHDR, CDR2 SFDVKD. Trimming took 5 bases from V and 2 from J; bases not matched to a gene: 5. CDR3 protein: CATSGPGTAYNEQFF. For the CDR3, the DNA is TGTGCCACCAGTGGCCCCGGGACAGCCTACAATGAGCAGTTCTTC.

This clone occurred many times. The chain links TRBV25-1 to TRBJ1-4; 7 bases fit TRBD1. Unmatched junction bases numbered 4, after V lost 6 bases and J lost 12 bases. The germline CDR1 and CDR2 sequences are MGHDK and SYGVNS. The CDR3 is made up of 11 amino acids. CDR3 residues: CASRGQIELFF. CDR3 sequence (DNA): TGTGCCAGCAGGGGACAGATTGAACTGTTTTTT. The variable domain in full, with the rest retrieved from reference TRBV25-1 and TRBJ1-4, is EADIYQTPRYLVIGTGKKITLECSQTMGHDKMYWYQQDPGMELHLIHYSYGVNSTEKGDLSSESTVSRIRTEHFPLTLESARPSHTSQYLCASRGQIELFFGSGTQLSVL.

In its sample, this clone ranks as medium-sized. The chain uses TRBV12-3 or TRBV12-4 and TRBJ2-1; D ambiguous. V was pared by 2 bases and J by 0 bases, with 5 bases between. The CDR3 contains 14 residues. The CDR3 loop is CASSLKGSYNEQFF. The CDR3 DNA follows: TGTGCCAGCAGTTTAAAGGGCTCCTACAATGAGCAGTTCTTC.

By frequency in the sample, this clone is medium-sized. The rearrangement joins TRBV12-3 or TRBV12-4 to TRBJ1-1; 7 bases are a match to TRBD1. The CDR3 is 12 residues long. J gave up 10 bases and V 3 bases, and 5 bases lay outside the gene matches. The CDR3 DNA reads TGTGCCAGCAGTTTTATGGGACAGCTAGCTTTCTTT. Protein product: CASSFMGQLAFF.

Ten or more counts support this clone. V usage is TRBV7-2 and J usage is TRBJ1-5; D call uncertain. The V end was cut by 5 bases, the J end by 4 bases, with 15 bases between. The CDR3 sequence is 15 residues long. The V gene's germline CDR1 is SGHTA and CDR2 FQGNSA. CDR3 in DNA: TGTGCCAGCAGCCGCGCTATTTTCGGGAATCAGCCCCAGCATTTT. Translating it yields CASSRAIFGNQPQHF.

This clone was seen only a few times. Just one base apart from a much larger clone, this may be a read error. The chain employs TRBV12-3 or TRBV12-4 and TRBJ2-1; D uncertain. The CDR3 has 11 amino acids. The V gene lost 3 bases and the J gene lost 11 bases, with 8 bases spanning the gap. CDR3 bases: TGTGCCAGCAGTTTGGGCGTCCAGCAGTTCTTC. It specifies CASSLGVQQFF.

Judged by abundance, this clone is medium-sized. This chain joins TRBV25-1 and TRBJ2-7; 7 bases agree with TRBD1. Germline CDR1 reads MGHDK; CDR2 reads SYGVNS. CDR3 length: 17 residues. The trim removed 1 base at V and 0 bases at J, leaving 9 bases unmatched. The CDR3 spells CASSECRDRAISYEQYF. CDR3 sequence (DNA): TGTGCCAGCAGTGAATGTAGAGACAGGGCCATCTCCTACGAGCAGTACTTC.

By share, this clone ranks as medium-sized. The V call is TRBV10-3, the J call TRBJ2-1; 9 bases fit TRBD2. CDR1 and CDR2 (germline): ENHRY, SYGVKD. J lost 2 bases, V lost 1 base, and 3 bases had no gene match. The CDR3 loop spans 16 amino acids. CDR3 sequence (DNA): TGTGCCATCAGTGAGTTGAAGCGGGGGGCCTACAATGAGCAGTTCTTC. Amino acids: CAISELKRGAYNEQFF.

This clone is medium-sized (0.01 to 0.1%) within its sample. V gene TRBV9 combines with J gene TRBJ2-7; 9 bases agree with TRBD1. Trimming cost V 4 bases and J 2 bases; bases outside gene matches: 7. The CDR3 extends over 15 amino acids. Looked up from germline, CDR1 is SGDLS and CDR2 is YYNGEE. The CDR3 loop is CASSIGQGTAYEQYF. Here the CDR3 DNA reads TGTGCCAGCAGCATCGGACAGGGGACGGCCTACGAGCAGTACTTC.

This clone ranks as medium-sized. The chain joins TRBV7-9 to TRBJ2-7, with TRBD1 matching 11 bases. The CDR3 loop spans 14 amino acids. Germline V CDR1 and CDR2: SEHNR, FQNEAQ (reference sequence). Trimming took 5 bases from V and 5 from J; bases not matched to a gene: 5. CDR3 region: CASSPGQGADEQYF. The CDR3 DNA sequence: TGTGCCAGCAGCCCCGGACAGGGGGCGGACGAGCAGTACTTC.